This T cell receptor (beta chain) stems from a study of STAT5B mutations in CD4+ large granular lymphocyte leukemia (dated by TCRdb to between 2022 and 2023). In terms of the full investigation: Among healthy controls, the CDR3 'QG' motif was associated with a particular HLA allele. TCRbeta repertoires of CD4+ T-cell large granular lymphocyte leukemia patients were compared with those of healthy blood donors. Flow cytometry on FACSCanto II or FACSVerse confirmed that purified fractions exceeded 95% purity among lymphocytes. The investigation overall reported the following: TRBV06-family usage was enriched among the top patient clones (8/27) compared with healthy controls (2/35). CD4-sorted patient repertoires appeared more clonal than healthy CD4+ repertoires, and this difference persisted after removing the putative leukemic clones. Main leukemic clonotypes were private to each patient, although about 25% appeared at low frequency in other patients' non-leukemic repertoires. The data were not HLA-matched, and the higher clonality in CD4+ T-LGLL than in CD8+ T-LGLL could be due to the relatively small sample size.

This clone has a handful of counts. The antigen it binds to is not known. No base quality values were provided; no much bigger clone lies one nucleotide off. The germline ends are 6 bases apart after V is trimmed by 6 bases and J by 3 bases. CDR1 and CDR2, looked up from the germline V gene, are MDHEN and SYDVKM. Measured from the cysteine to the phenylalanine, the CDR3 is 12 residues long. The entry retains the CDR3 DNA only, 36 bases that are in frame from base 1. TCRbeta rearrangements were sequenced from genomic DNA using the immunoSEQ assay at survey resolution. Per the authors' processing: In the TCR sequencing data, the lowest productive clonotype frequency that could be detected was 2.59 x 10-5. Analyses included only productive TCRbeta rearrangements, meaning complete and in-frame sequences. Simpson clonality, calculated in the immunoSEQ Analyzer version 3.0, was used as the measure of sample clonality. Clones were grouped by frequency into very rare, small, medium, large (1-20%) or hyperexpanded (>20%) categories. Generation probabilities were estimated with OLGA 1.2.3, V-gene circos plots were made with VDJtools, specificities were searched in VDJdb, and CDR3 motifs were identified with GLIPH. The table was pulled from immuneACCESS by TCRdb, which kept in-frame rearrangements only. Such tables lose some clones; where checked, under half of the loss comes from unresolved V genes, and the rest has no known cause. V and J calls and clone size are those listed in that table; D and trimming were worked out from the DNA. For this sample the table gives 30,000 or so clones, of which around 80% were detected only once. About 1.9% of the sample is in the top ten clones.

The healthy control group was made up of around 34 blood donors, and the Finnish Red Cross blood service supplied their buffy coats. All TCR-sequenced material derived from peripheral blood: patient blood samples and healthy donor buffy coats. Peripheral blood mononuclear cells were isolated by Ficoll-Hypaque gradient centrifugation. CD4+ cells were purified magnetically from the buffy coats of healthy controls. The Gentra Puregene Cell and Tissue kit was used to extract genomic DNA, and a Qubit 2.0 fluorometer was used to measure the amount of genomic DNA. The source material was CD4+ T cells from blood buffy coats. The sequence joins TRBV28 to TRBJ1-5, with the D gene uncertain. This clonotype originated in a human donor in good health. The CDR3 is CASSWINQPQHF. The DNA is TGTGCCAGCAGCTGGATCAATCAGCCCCAGCATTTT.